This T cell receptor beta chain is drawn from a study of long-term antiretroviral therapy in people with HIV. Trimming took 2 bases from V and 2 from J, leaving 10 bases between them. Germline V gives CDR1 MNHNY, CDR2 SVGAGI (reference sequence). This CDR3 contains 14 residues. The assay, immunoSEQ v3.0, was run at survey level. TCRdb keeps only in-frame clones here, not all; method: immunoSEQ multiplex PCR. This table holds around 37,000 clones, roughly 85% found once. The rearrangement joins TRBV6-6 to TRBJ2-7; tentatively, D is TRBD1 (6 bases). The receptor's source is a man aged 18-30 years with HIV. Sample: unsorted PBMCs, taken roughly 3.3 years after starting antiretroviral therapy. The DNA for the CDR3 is TGTGCCAGCAGTTACGAGGGGGTGCCCTACGAGCAGTACTTC. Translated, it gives CASSYEGVPYEQYF.